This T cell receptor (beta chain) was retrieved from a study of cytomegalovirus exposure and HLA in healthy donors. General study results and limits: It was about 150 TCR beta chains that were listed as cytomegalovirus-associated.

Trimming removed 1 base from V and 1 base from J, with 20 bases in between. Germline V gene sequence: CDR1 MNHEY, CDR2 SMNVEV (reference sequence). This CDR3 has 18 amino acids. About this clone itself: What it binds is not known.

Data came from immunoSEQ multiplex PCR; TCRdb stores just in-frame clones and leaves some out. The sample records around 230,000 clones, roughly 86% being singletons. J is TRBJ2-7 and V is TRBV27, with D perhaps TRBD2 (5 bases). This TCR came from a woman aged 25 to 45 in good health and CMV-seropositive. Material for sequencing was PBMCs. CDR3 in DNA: TGTGCCAGCAGTTTATTGTCCGGCGGGCGGCCCAATTCCTACGAGCAGTACTTC. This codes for CASSLLSGGRPNSYEQYF.